Here is one T cell receptor beta chain with its context. The antigen is unknown. This CDR3 has 15 amino acids. The ends were cut back, 3 bases at V and 1 base at J, with 12 bases in the middle. Germline V gives CDR1 MNHEY, CDR2 SMNVEV (reference sequence). Only in-frame clones appear in the TCRdb table, and some are missing; sequencing was by immunoSEQ multiplex PCR. The repertoire holds 90,000 to 100,000 clones, with about 81% as singletons. The data were obtained in a study of T cell responses to AZD1222 COVID-19 vaccine. Study conclusions and caveats: Among vaccine-associated CD4 TCRs, coverage spanned spike, with dominance at 160-218 and 743-854.

This receptor was identified in an adult who received the AZD1222 COVID-19 vaccine. Source: peripheral blood, taken 28 days after the second AZD1222 dose. This chain uses TRBV27 with TRBJ1-1, with a tentative D call TRBD1 (6 bases). The CDR3: CASSFNRAGNTEAFF. The CDR3 DNA reads TGTGCCAGCAGTTTCAACAGGGCGGGGAACACTGAAGCTTTCTTT.